Listed below are T cell receptor beta chains from one sample, sequenced in a study of identifying expanded T cells in peripheral blood. The table came from immunoSEQ multiplex PCR; TCRdb's copy has only in-frame clones and leaves some out. The profile shows around 82,000 clones, about 83% of them singletons. Sequenced material: blood. These receptors all stem from a person aged 18 to 70 in good health. The CDR3 runs from the conserved cysteine through the conserved F or W. Fields, in order: clone size, D gene, J gene, CDR3 length, V gene, CDR3 protein. A D gene is named only where the DNA matches it firmly. Some rows mark clone size as missing; the rest say once, few, many or name a class of expanded clone.

-,TRBD1,TRBJ2-7,16,TRBV28,CASRDRGERLGTEQYF
-,TRBD2,TRBJ2-3,16,TRBV4-1,CASSQTSGPYIDTQYF
-,-,TRBJ1-1,13,TRBV7-2,CASSLAGITEAFF
once,TRBD1,TRBJ2-1,16,TRBV30,CAWSVSGQASYNEQFF
-,-,TRBJ2-7,14,TRBV25-1,CASSDWLADRRQYF
-,-,TRBJ1-2,15,TRBV5-4,CASSPRVVGYYGYTF
-,-,TRBJ2-2,13,TRBV27,CASSLVSTGELFF
-,-,TRBJ2-3,15,TRBV4-2,CASSQVVDSTDTQYF
-,-,TRBJ1-1,15,TRBV7-9,CASSLAGTSNTEAFF
-,TRBD2,TRBJ2-3,15,TRBV6-5,CASSYLAGGGDTQYF
-,-,TRBJ2-4,13,TRBV27,CASSAGRVDIQYF
-,TRBD2,TRBJ2-1,17,TRBV10-2,CASSVPGLAGGYNEQFF
-,TRBD2,TRBJ2-5,14,TRBV7-2,CASSRIAGDETQYF
-,TRBD1,TRBJ2-3,16,TRBV9,CASSVGDRGSTDTQYF
-,-,TRBJ2-2,16,TRBV10-3,CATRSDTSGNTGELFF
-,TRBD2,TRBJ2-3,15,TRBV27,CASSNRAGGPNTQYF
-,-,TRBJ2-5,14,TRBV5-4,CASSSGGFLATQYF
-,-,TRBJ2-5,14,TRBV4-3,CASSQERGAETQYF
-,-,TRBJ1-4,17,TRBV28,CASSLDGRREAFEKLFF
-,-,TRBJ1-1,14,TRBV30,CAWSAGARDTEAFF
-,TRBD2,TRBJ2-7,15,TRBV7-9,CASSTGLAGANEQYF
-,-,TRBJ2-7,14,TRBV29-1,CSVELQGTTYEQYF
-,TRBD2,TRBJ2-3,15,TRBV6-1,CASSEERELADTQYF
-,-,TRBJ2-3,16,TRBV6-5,CASSYSSTGNTDTQYF
-,-,TRBJ2-6,18,TRBV9,CASSVEVLVPSGANVLTF
few,-,TRBJ2-3,15,TRBV5-1,CASSLERPSTDTQYF